The source of this T cell receptor beta chain is a study of cytomegalovirus exposure and HLA in healthy donors. Study observations and caveats: The authors reported that TCR beta sequences could predict HLA-A and HLA-B alleles. These predictions were accurate for most subjects in the first cohort. Analyzed later, most CMV-associated TCR beta chains appeared HLA-restricted. Later on, an analysis found that several of the most significant clusters appeared to be linked to common viral pathogens, which included parvovirus B19. In a later analysis, V- and J-gene trimming of beta chains associated with a DCLRE1C missense variant, replicated independently.

J was trimmed by 5 bases and V by 5 bases; bases with no gene match: 0. The CDR3 sequence is 12 residues long. CDR1 is GTSNPN and CDR2 is SVGIG in the germline V gene (reference sequence). Points on this clone: The antigen remains undetermined.

The primer mix had 60 Vbeta and 13 Jbeta primers. This table comes from immunoSEQ multiplex PCR, and its TCRdb copy is limited to in-frame clones, with some not included. The table includes roughly 200,000 clones, around three quarters detected once. Sample: PBMCs. V usage is TRBV30 and J usage is TRBJ1-6; TRBD1 aligns across 7 bases. This clonotype originated in a man aged 25-40 years in good health and CMV-seronegative. The DNA of the CDR3 is TGTGCCTGGGGACAGGATAATTCACCCCTCCACTTT. It codes for CAWGQDNSPLHF.